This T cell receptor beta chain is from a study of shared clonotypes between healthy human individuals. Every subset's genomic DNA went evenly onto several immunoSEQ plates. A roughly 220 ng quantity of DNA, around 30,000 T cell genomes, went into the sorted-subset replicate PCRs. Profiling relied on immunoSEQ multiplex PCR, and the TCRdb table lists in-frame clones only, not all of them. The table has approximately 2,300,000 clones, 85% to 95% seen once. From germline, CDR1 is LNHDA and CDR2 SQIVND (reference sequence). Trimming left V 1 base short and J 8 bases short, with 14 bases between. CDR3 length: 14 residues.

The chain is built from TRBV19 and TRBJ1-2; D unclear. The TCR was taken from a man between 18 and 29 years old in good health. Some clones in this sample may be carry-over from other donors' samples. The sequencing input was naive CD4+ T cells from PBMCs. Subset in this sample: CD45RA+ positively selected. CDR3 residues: CASSIGWTSRGYTF. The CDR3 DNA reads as TGTGCCAGTAGTATAGGGTGGACCAGTCGGGGCTACACCTTC.